Reported below is one T cell receptor (beta chain). TCRdb's table, derived via immunoSEQ multiplex PCR, lists solely in-frame clones and lacks some. The sample carries fewer than 900,000 clones, 80% to 90% recorded once. These data are taken from a study of Ad26.COV2.S vaccination and SARS-CoV-2 variants. Deletions cut 0 bases from V and 6 bases from J, with 18 bases between. Germline V gene sequence: CDR1 SGHRS, CDR2 YFSETQ. There are 16 residues in the CDR3. Treatment specified: roughly 19 received Ad26.COV2.S at low or high dose, single or two shots; roughly 5 received placebo; per-sample allocation not given. Sampling took place 63 days after the first vaccine or placebo injection.

The V call is TRBV5-1, the J call TRBJ1-2; D remains ambiguous. Sequences were derived from peripheral blood, sampled in a trial of Ad26.COV2.S vaccine versus placebo. This TCR was sampled from a person between 18 and 59 years old who received the Ad26.COV2.S COVID-19 vaccine or a placebo. The CDR3 region is CASSLVAGRETDGYTF. As DNA, the CDR3 is TGCGCCAGCAGCTTGGTCGCGGGGAGGGAAACGGATGGCTACACCTTC.